The present TCR beta chain was sequenced within a study of cytomegalovirus exposure and HLA in healthy donors. Study-level findings and limits: Among TCR sequences, most were rare, though some public TCRs appeared in many donors.

Healthy donors of bone marrow made up the group. 13 Jbeta primers and 60 Vbeta primers were used for the PCR. Sequenced by immunoSEQ multiplex PCR; TCRdb stores in-frame clones only, minus some. The table has about 54,000 clones, less than 85% seen once. This clone has more than one count but fewer than ten. Its antigen is undetermined. The V end lost 5 bases, the J end lost 4 bases, and 7 bases lay between the germline ends. This CDR3 contains 12 residues. Germline CDR1 and CDR2: WNHNN and SYGVQD (reference sequence). The sequence came from a woman in her late teens or twenties in good health and CMV-seronegative. V is TRBV10-1 and J is TRBJ2-3; D gene unclear. Source material: PBMCs. The CDR3 region is CASSRGPDTQYF. The CDR3 coding sequence is TGCGCCAGCAGTCGCGGTCCAGATACGCAGTATTTT.